Listed here are 2 T cell receptor beta chains from one sample, sequenced in a study of T cell changes during pregnancy in multiple sclerosis. Only in-frame clones appear in the TCRdb table, and some are missing; sequencing was by immunoSEQ multiplex PCR. The repertoire includes 35,000 to 50,000 clones, roughly 84% of them detected once, and around 0.6% sits in the top ten. The sample was CD4+ T cells from peripheral blood mononuclear cells, taken before pregnancy. The source is a female donor with multiple sclerosis, enrolled in a pregnancy study.

V usage is TRBV5-1 and J usage is TRBJ2-1; 10 positions agree with TRBD1. Germline trimming cut 4 bases from V and 4 bases from J; bases unmatched to any gene: 8. Looked up from germline, CDR1 is SGHRS and CDR2 is YFSETQ. CDR3 length: 16 residues. The CDR3 nucleotides are TGCGCCAGCAGCGGGGAGGGGACAGGGGCATACAATGAGCAGTTCTTC. This codes for CASSGEGTGAYNEQFF.

A few counts support this clone. The chain is built from TRBV6-6 and TRBJ1-2; D gene unclear. The germline V gene has CDR1 MNHNY and CDR2 SVGAGI (reference sequence). The germline V and J ends were trimmed by 8 bases and 0 bases, with 10 bases remaining between them. This CDR3 has 13 residues. Here the CDR3 reads CASEGETNYGYTF. CDR3 nucleotide sequence: TGTGCCAGCGAGGGAGAAACTAACTATGGCTACACCTTC.